The entry that follows covers one T cell receptor (beta chain) sequence. Germline CDR1 is SGHTA and CDR2 is FQGNSA. CDR3 length equals 17 residues. V lost 5 bases to trimming and J lost 3 bases; unmatched junction nucleotides: 8. The data derive from a study of Graves' ophthalmopathy and Graves' hyperthyroidism. RNA transcripts were the source from which TCR beta CDR3 regions were amplified. First-round RT-PCR used HTBI primers; second-round multiplex PCR followed. TCRdb passed the multiplex PCR reads through MiXCR, listing each CDR3 protein once. There are over a million distinct CDR3 sequences in the sample; about 35% occur only once, and over 8.5% lies in the top ten.

V gene TRBV7-2 combines with J gene TRBJ2-6; 9 nucleotides line up with TRBD1. This receptor was identified in an adult man with Graves' hyperthyroidism. The specimen was peripheral blood or thyroid tissue (not recorded which). Here the CDR3 DNA reads TGTGCCAGCAGCAGGAGACAGGGGGAGAATGGGGCCAACGTCCTGACTTTC. Translating gives CASSRRQGENGANVLTF. The whole variable domain, remainder taken from reference TRBV7-2 and TRBJ2-6, is GAGVSQSPSNKVTEKGKDVELRCDPISGHTALYWYRQSLGQGLEFLIYFQGNSAPDKSGLPSDRFSAERTGGSVSTLTIQRTQQEDSAVYLCASSRRQGENGANVLTFGAGSRLTVL.